A selection of T cell receptor beta chains follows, all from one sample in a study of T cell changes during pregnancy in multiple sclerosis. The data were produced by immunoSEQ multiplex PCR, yet TCRdb's version contains in-frame clones alone and is incomplete. The sample records around 80,000 clones, 94% being singletons. The sample consisted of peripheral blood, taken in the second trimester of pregnancy. These receptors all stem from a female donor in good health, enrolled as a control in a pregnancy study. Both conserved end residues are part of each CDR3. Fields, in order: D gene, V gene, clone size, J gene, CDR3 protein, CDR3 DNA. A D gene is named only where the DNA matches it firmly. Where a row states a size, it is once, few, many or the class of an expanded clone; other rows omit it.

TRBD2	TRBV28	.	TRBJ2-3	CASSSLLATISTDTQYF	TGTGCCAGCAGTAGCTTACTAGCGACCATCAGCACAGATACGCAGTATTTT
.	TRBV7-9	.	TRBJ2-5	CASSFGVGQETQYF	TGTGCCAGCAGCTTCGGGGTCGGCCAAGAGACCCAGTACTTC
.	TRBV12-5	.	TRBJ2-3	CASGLSGGDTQYF	TGTGCTAGTGGTTTGAGCGGAGGGGATACGCAGTATTTT
.	TRBV18	once	TRBJ1-1	CASSPDRGNTEAFF	TGTGCCAGCTCACCTGATCGGGGGAACACTGAAGCTTTCTTT
TRBD1	TRBV25-1	.	TRBJ2-2	CASSEFPPTGGTGELFF	TGTGCCAGCAGTGAATTCCCTCCGACAGGGGGCACCGGGGAGCTGTTTTTT
.	TRBV5-1	.	TRBJ2-5	CASSSGETQYF	TGCGCCAGCAGCTCCGGGGAGACCCAGTACTTC
.	TRBV28	.	TRBJ2-5	CASRSRGQETQYF	TGTGCCAGCAGGTCTAGGGGGCAAGAGACCCAGTACTTC
.	TRBV28	.	TRBJ1-2	CASNSGDYGYTF	TGTGCCAGCAATTCGGGGGACTATGGCTACACCTTC
TRBD1	TRBV4-2	.	TRBJ1-5	CASSQEGQGEDQPQHF	TGTGCCAGCAGCCAAGAGGGACAGGGTGAGGATCAGCCCCAGCATTTT
TRBD2	TRBV6-5	.	TRBJ2-1	CASSYSILAGSNEQFF	TGTGCCAGCAGTTACTCGATACTAGCGGGATCTAATGAGCAGTTCTTC
TRBD2	TRBV4-1	.	TRBJ2-3	CASKPLAGITDTQYF	TGCGCCAGCAAACCCCTAGCGGGCATTACAGATACGCAGTATTTT
.	TRBV27	.	TRBJ1-2	CASSFQGLTGNYGYTF	TGTGCCAGCAGTTTCCAGGGTTTGACTGGGAACTATGGCTACACCTTC
.	TRBV19	once	TRBJ2-2	CASHFNPHTGELFF	TGTGCCAGCCACTTCAACCCCCACACCGGGGAGCTGTTTTTT
.	TRBV18	.	TRBJ2-1	CASSGRVGNEQFF	TGTGCCAGCTCAGGCAGGGTAGGCAATGAGCAGTTCTTC
TRBD2	TRBV7-9	.	TRBJ2-1	CASSPGLAGYNEQFF	TGTGCCAGCAGCCCCGGACTAGCGGGTTACAATGAGCAGTTCTTC
.	TRBV2	.	TRBJ2-3	CASRGAGGTERTDTQYF	TGTGCCAGCAGAGGGGCTGGCGGGACCGAGCGCACAGATACGCAGTATTTT
.	TRBV9	.	TRBJ2-1	CASSPLGQPAYNGQFF	TGTGCCAGCAGCCCCCTGGGGCAGCCTGCCTACAATGGGCAGTTCTTC
TRBD1	TRBV28	.	TRBJ1-1	CASSSGQPNTEAFF	TGTGCCAGCAGTTCGGGACAGCCGAACACTGAAGCTTTCTTT
TRBD1	TRBV5-1	.	TRBJ1-1	CASSLEAGGDVSEAFF	TGCGCCAGCAGCTTGGAGGCAGGGGGCGATGTCTCTGAAGCTTTCTTT